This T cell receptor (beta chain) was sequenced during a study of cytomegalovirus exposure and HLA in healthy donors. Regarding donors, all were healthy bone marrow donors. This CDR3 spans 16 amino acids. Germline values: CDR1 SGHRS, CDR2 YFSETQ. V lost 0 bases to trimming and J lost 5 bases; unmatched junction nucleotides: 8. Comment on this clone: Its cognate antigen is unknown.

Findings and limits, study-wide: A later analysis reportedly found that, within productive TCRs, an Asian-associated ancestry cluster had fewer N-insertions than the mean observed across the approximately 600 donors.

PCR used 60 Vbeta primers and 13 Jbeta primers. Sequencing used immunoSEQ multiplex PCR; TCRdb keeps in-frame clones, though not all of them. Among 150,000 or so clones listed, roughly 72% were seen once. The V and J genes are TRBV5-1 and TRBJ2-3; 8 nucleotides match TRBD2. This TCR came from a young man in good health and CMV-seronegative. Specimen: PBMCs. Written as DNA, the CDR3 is TGCGCCAGCAGCTTGGTGGAGACTAGCGTGAGAGATACGCAGTATTTT. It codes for CASSLVETSVRDTQYF. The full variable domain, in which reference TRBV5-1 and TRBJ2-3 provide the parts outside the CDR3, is KAGVTQTPRYLIKTRGQQVTLSCSPISGHRSVSWYQQTPGQGLQFLFEYFSETQRNKGNFPGRFSGRQFSNSRSEMNVSTLELGDSALYLCASSLVETSVRDTQYFGPGTRLTVL.